This TCR beta chain was recovered during a study of T cell repertoires in cytomegalovirus infection. This CDR3 comprises 13 residues. The V and J ends lost 11 bases and 0 bases respectively, with 12 bases between them. Per germline, CDR1 WSHSY and CDR2 SAAADI. TCRdb independently ran MiXCR on the reads; one entry per CDR3 protein. This sample has about 320,000 distinct CDR3 sequences, with 9% to 9.5% found just once. Sequenced input: PBMCs. The receptor was derived from a human donor in good health (CMV status not recorded). Some clones in this sample may be carry-over from other donors' samples. The J gene is TRBJ2-3, the V gene TRBV10-2; D gene uncertain. The CDR3 here is CAGSETSTDTQYF. The DNA for the CDR3 is TGCGCCGGAAGCGAGACTAGCACAGATACGCAGTATTTT.